These 15 T cell receptor beta chains were sequenced from one sample in a study of T cells in Graves' hyperthyroidism and ophthalmopathy. RNA transcripts gave rise to amplified TCR beta CDR3 regions. The TCR CDR3 was amplified in a first-round RT-PCR using the HTBI primer set. TCRdb reanalysed the multiplex PCR reads using MiXCR and keeps one entry per CDR3 protein. The table shows 700,000 or so distinct CDR3 sequences, with about 15% occurring only once. The material sequenced was blood. The receptors come from a man younger than 35 with Graves' hyperthyroidism.

This chain uses TRBV10-3 with TRBJ2-4, with D tentatively TRBD2 (5 bases). The CDR3 consists of 13 residues. The germline gives CDR1 ENHRY, CDR2 SYGVKD. Deletions cut 0 bases from V and 8 bases from J, with 8 bases between. CDR3 sequence: CAISESTGDIQYF. CDR3 sequence (DNA): TGTGCCATCAGTGAGTCGACCGGGGACATTCAGTACTTC.

This clonotype was seen ten or more times. The chain is built from TRBV20-1 and TRBJ2-1; 12 positions match TRBD2. Germline loops: CDR1 DFQATT, CDR2 SNEGSKA (reference sequence). The CDR3 totals 18 residues. V lost 0 bases to trimming and J lost 6 bases; unmatched junction nucleotides: 12. CDR3 coding DNA: TGCAGTGCTAGAGATTATGGGCTAGCGGGAGGGCCGGTCAATGAGCAGTTCTTC. It codes for CSARDYGLAGGPVNEQFF.

This chain uses TRBV10-2 with TRBJ2-1; 10 positions agree with TRBD2. There are 14 residues in the CDR3. Trimming took 6 bases from V and 9 from J; bases not matched to a gene: 8. Germline CDR1 and CDR2: WSHSY and SAAADI. CDR3 sequence reads: CASRRSGRASEQFF. In nucleotides, the CDR3 is TGCGCCAGCAGGAGGAGCGGGAGGGCCAGTGAGCAGTTCTTC.

There are a few counts of this clonotype. The rearrangement links TRBV2 to TRBJ1-5; D not resolved. V was shortened by 7 bases and J by 2 bases, with 12 bases between the two germline ends. This CDR3 contains 14 residues. CDR1 and CDR2 from the germline V gene are SNHLY and FYNNEI. This CDR3 reads CASKLSVGNQPQHF. Here the CDR3 DNA reads TGTGCCAGCAAATTATCGGTTGGCAATCAGCCCCAGCATTTT.

In its sample, this clonotype was seen a few times. The CDR3 region has the DNA TGCAGTGCTAGCAGGGAAGTTAGGCCCGACAATGAGCAGTTCTTC. It encodes CSASREVRPDNEQFF. The V call is TRBV20-1, the J call TRBJ2-1; tentatively, D is TRBD1 (5 bases). The V gene lost 3 bases and the J gene lost 5 bases, with 17 bases spanning the gap. The germline V gene encodes CDR1 DFQATT and CDR2 SNEGSKA (reference sequence). The CDR3 totals 15 residues.

This clonotype was detected ten times or more. The chain is built from TRBV11-3 and TRBJ2-1; TRBD1 matches 8 bases. The CDR3 has 17 residues. The germline V gene encodes CDR1 SGHNT and CDR2 YENEEA. With V trimmed by 5 bases and J by 1 base, 10 bases remained unmatched. CDR3 sequence (DNA): TGTGCCAGCAGCCAGGGGGCCCCTGATCTTTCCTACAATGAGCAGTTCTTC. It encodes CASSQGAPDLSYNEQFF. The full variable domain, with the rest looked up from reference TRBV11-3 and TRBJ2-1, is EAGVVQSPRYKIIEKKQPVAFWCNPISGHNTLYWYLQNLGQGPELLIRYENEEAVDDSQLPKDRFSAERLKGVDSTLKIQPAELGDSAVYLCASSQGAPDLSYNEQFFGPGTRLTVL.

The CDR3 is CASSAGGFQGELFF. CDR3 bases: TGTGCCAGCAGCGCAGGGGGCTTCCAAGGGGAGCTGTTTTTT. This chain links TRBV9 with TRBJ2-2; TRBD1 agrees at 8 bases. This CDR3 is 14 amino acids long. V lost 3 bases, J lost 8 bases, and 6 bases stayed unmatched. CDR1 and CDR2 from the germline V gene are SGDLS and YYNGEE.

This clonotype has more than one count but fewer than ten. J is TRBJ1-1 and V is TRBV5-4; D is perhaps TRBD1 (5 bases). The CDR3 extends over 15 amino acids. CDR1 SGHNT and CDR2 YYREEE come from the germline V gene (reference sequence). Trimming took 6 bases from V and 3 from J, leaving 18 bases between them. In DNA, the CDR3 is TGTGCCAGCACCTCTCGAGGGGCTCGGGACACTGAAGCTTTCTTT. Its translation is CASTSRGARDTEAFF.

This clonotype was observed many times. This chain connects TRBV18 to TRBJ2-1; D is unresolved. CDR3 size: 14 residues. Trimming shortened V by 3 bases and J by 0 bases, and 6 bases separated the two germline ends. CDR1 and CDR2 (germline): KGHSH, LQKENI. CDR3 bases: TGTGCCAGCTCACCGATGGACTCCTACAATGAGCAGTTCTTC. This translates into CASSPMDSYNEQFF.

The chain combines TRBV20-1 with TRBJ1-6, with D uncertain. Germline CDR1 is DFQATT and CDR2 is SNEGSKA (reference sequence). The CDR3 runs 13 residues. V gave up 3 bases and J gave up 9 bases, with 12 bases separating them. The CDR3 loop is CSARDQGGSPLHF. DNA for the CDR3: TGCAGTGCTAGGGACCAAGGCGGTTCACCCCTCCACTTT.

This clonotype was counted ten times or more. The V gene is TRBV6-1, the J gene TRBJ2-1; 7 nucleotides line up with TRBD1. Germline V CDR1 and CDR2: MNHNS, SASEGT. CDR3 length: 14 residues. Trimming removed 6 bases from V and 7 bases from J; junction bases left unmatched: 9. CDR3 bases: TGTGCCAGCAGAGGCAGGGGGATAAGGAATGAGCAGTTCTTC. It is translated as CASRGRGIRNEQFF.

This clonotype came up a few times. The rearrangement links TRBV28 to TRBJ1-4; no clear D. Germline V CDR1 and CDR2: MDHEN, SYDVKM. V was clipped by 6 bases and J by 8 bases, with 4 bases between them. The CDR3 is 10 residues long. The CDR3 region is CASRGEKLFF. The DNA of the CDR3 is TGTGCCAGCAGGGGGGAAAAACTGTTTTTT. Using reference TRBV28 and TRBJ1-4 for the parts outside the CDR3, the full variable domain is DVKVTQSSRYLVKRTGEKVFLECVQDMDHENMFWYRQDPGLGLRLIYFSYDVKMKEKGDIPEGYSVSREKKERFSLILESASTNQTSMYLCASRGEKLFFGSGTQLSVL.

This clonotype was seen a few times. V gene TRBV7-9 combines with J gene TRBJ2-2; perhaps TRBD1 as D (5 bases). The CDR3 is 16 residues long. V was cut by 1 base and J by 4 bases, with 13 bases left in between. Looked up from germline, CDR1 is SEHNR and CDR2 is FQNEAQ (reference sequence). Here the CDR3 DNA reads TGTGCCAGCAGCTTAGTAGGGGATACGGGCACCGGGGAGCTGTTTTTT. Translation gives CASSLVGDTGTGELFF.

This sequence joins TRBV29-1 and TRBJ2-2; 8 bases map to TRBD2. V shed 8 bases and J 7 bases; nucleotides not matched to a gene: 9. Germline values: CDR1 SQVTM, CDR2 ANQGSEA. The length of the CDR3 is 13 residues. CDR3 in amino acids: CSFGGLAGGELFF. The CDR3 DNA sequence: TGCAGCTTCGGGGGCCTAGCGGGCGGGGAGCTGTTTTTT.

This clonotype was observed at least ten times. This chain connects TRBV7-9 to TRBJ1-3, with D possibly matching TRBD1 (6 bases). The CDR3 runs to 16 residues. V was trimmed by 5 bases and J by 0 bases, leaving 14 bases between them. Germline CDR1 and CDR2: SEHNR and FQNEAQ (reference sequence). The CDR3 region is CASSSDRLGSGNTIYF. As DNA, the CDR3 is TGTGCCAGCAGCAGCGACAGGCTTGGCTCTGGAAACACCATATATTTT.